This TCR beta chain appears in the sequencing data of a study of OX40 agonist ivuxolimab in advanced cancers. Study overall: The diagnoses of dose-escalation patients were hepatocellular carcinoma, melanoma, renal cell or head and neck cancer. Of mixed ages from about 23 to 90 and averaging about 60 years, the group was roughly 83% male.

Measured with immunoSEQ multiplex PCR; TCRdb has only the in-frame clones, and not every one. The sample has approximately 69,000 clones; approximately 88% are singletons. Systemic immunosuppression or a history of autoimmune disease excluded patients. This CDR3 region has 13 residues. Trimming removed 5 bases from V and 4 bases from J, with 12 bases in between. CDR1 and CDR2 from the germline V gene are MNHEY and SVGAGI. The specimen was CD4+ or CD8+ T cells sorted from blood, collected in a trial of the OX40 agonist ivuxolimab. The receptor comes from an adult with an advanced solid tumor such as melanoma, head and neck, liver or kidney cancer. The genes are TRBV6-5 and TRBJ2-7; D could derive from TRBD1 or TRBD2 (5 bases each). CDR3 in DNA: TGTGCCAGCAGTGAGAGGGGAAGGTACGAGCAGTACTTC. Encoded protein: CASSERGRYEQYF.